The clone carrying this T cell receptor (beta chain) appeared once. Its antigen is as yet unknown. Germline loops: CDR1 SGHDT, CDR2 YYEEEE. V was shortened by 2 bases and J by 0 bases, with 6 bases between the two germline ends. This CDR3 is 14 amino acids long. The table came from immunoSEQ multiplex PCR; TCRdb's copy has only in-frame clones and leaves some out. The table includes approximately 56,000 clones, approximately 83% detected once. The data stem from a study of T cell responses to AZD1222 COVID-19 vaccine. The wider study: Investigators merged groups given second doses at roughly 4 or roughly 12 weeks.

Whole-study findings and limits: There were repertoire samples only from the period after the peak T cell response. White British people made up most donors, females outnumbered males, and clonal diversity was possibly underestimated. Among vaccine-associated CD4 TCRs, coverage spanned spike, with dominance at 160-218 and 743-854.

This material consisted of peripheral blood, taken on day 0 of AZD1222 vaccination. This clonotype originated in an adult in good health. The rearrangement uses TRBV5-6 and TRBJ1-3; no firm D call. The CDR3 is CASSLPNSGNTIYF. The CDR3 DNA is TGTGCCAGCAGCTTACCGAACTCTGGAAACACCATATATTTT.